These 7 T cell receptor beta chains came from one sample sequenced in a study of cytomegalovirus exposure and HLA in healthy donors. TCRdb keeps only in-frame clones here, not all; method: immunoSEQ multiplex PCR. The data show about 200,000 clones, about 79% seen once. Sequenced sample: PBMCs. These TCRs come from a woman aged 25 to 39 in good health and CMV-seropositive.

The chain carries TRBV27 and TRBJ2-7, with 9 positions matching TRBD1. Looked up from germline, CDR1 is MNHEY and CDR2 is SMNVEV (reference sequence). CDR3 length: 14 amino acids. J gave up 3 bases and V 3 bases, and 3 bases lay outside the gene matches. The CDR3 nucleotides are TGTGCCAGCAGTTTGTACAGGGGGCACTACGAGCAGTACTTC. It codes for CASSLYRGHYEQYF.

This clone was observed a few times. This sequence joins TRBV25-1 and TRBJ2-7; possible D gene TRBD2, 6 bases. This CDR3 has 12 amino acids. Deletions cut 6 bases from V and 12 bases from J, with 18 bases between. The germline V gene encodes CDR1 MGHDK and CDR2 SYGVNS. The CDR3 is CASRGNRDFLYF. CDR3 sequence (DNA): TGTGCCAGCAGGGGAAACCGGGACTTCCTGTACTTC.

V usage is TRBV2 and J usage is TRBJ1-5; D remains unclear. The CDR3 is 13 residues long. CDR1 SNHLY and CDR2 FYNNEI come from the germline V gene. Between the trimmed V and J ends, which lost 6 bases and 11 bases, there was a span of 17 bases. CDR3 coding DNA: TGTGCCAGCAGCGAACGGACTGGTTTTGCCCAGCATTTT. Translating it yields CASSERTGFAQHF. The entire variable domain, with the rest obtained from reference TRBV2 and TRBJ1-5, is as follows: EPEVTQTPSHQVTQMGQEVILRCVPISNHLYFYWYRQILGQKVEFLVSFYNNEISEKSEIFDDQFSVERPDGSNFTLKIRSTKLEDSAMYFCASSERTGFAQHFGDGTRLSIL.

The CDR3, as DNA: TGTGCCAGCAGTCGGGACAGCGATTTTGAAGCTTTCTTT. This sequence encodes CASSRDSDFEAFF. V usage is TRBV6-6 and J usage is TRBJ1-1; 7 nucleotides line up with TRBD1. V was pared by 5 bases and J by 7 bases, with 7 bases of the junction left unmatched. Germline lookup yields CDR1 MNHNY and CDR2 SVGAGI (reference sequence). The CDR3 covers 13 residues.

This chain uses TRBV5-1 with TRBJ2-2, with TRBD2 as a possible D gene (5 bases). There are 14 residues in the CDR3. V was pared by 5 bases and J by 0 bases, with 8 bases between. Germline V gives CDR1 SGHRS, CDR2 YFSETQ. CDR3: CASRAGSNTGELFF. As DNA, the CDR3 is TGCGCCAGCAGGGCGGGTTCGAACACCGGGGAGCTGTTTTTT.

The chain carries TRBV18 and TRBJ1-2; D not certain. The CDR3 is 14 amino acids. Germline V gene sequence: CDR1 KGHSH, CDR2 LQKENI. The V end lost 2 bases, the J end lost 4 bases, and 11 bases lay between the germline ends. The CDR3 protein is CASSPEDMAYGYTF. In DNA, the CDR3 is TGTGCCAGCTCACCAGAGGATATGGCCTATGGCTACACCTTC.

V and J are TRBV2 and TRBJ1-5, with D possibly TRBD1 on 5 matching bases. The germline gives CDR1 SNHLY, CDR2 FYNNEI. The CDR3 is 15 amino acids. The germline V and J ends were trimmed by 0 bases and 2 bases, with 8 bases remaining between them. The CDR3 protein is CASSEASRGNQPQHF. The CDR3 DNA reads as TGTGCCAGCAGTGAAGCATCCAGGGGCAATCAGCCCCAGCATTTT. Full variable domain (rest looked up from reference TRBV2 and TRBJ1-5): EPEVTQTPSHQVTQMGQEVILRCVPISNHLYFYWYRQILGQKVEFLVSFYNNEISEKSEIFDDQFSVERPDGSNFTLKIRSTKLEDSAMYFCASSEASRGNQPQHFGDGTRLSIL.